Listed here is a single TCR beta chain. As yet, its antigen is unknown. These data come from a study of human T cells and chemical hapten exposure. Time point: patch test 2, 6 weeks after DPC sensitization. The treatment was: therapeutic diphenylcyclopropenone sensitization with weekly scalp DPC. Total RNA came from unfractionated whole blood. Study observations and caveats: There was alopecia in the donors, so their immune response may differ from that of healthy people.

Each cDNA molecule in the library carried unique molecular identifiers. TCRdb reprocessed the RACE reads with MiXCR, giving one entry per CDR3 protein. This sample yields 360,000 or so distinct CDR3 sequences, of which roughly 6.3% are seen a single time; about 5.6% belongs to the top ten. Per germline, CDR1 ENHRY and CDR2 SYGVKD. The V and J ends lost 0 bases and 7 bases respectively, with 9 bases between them. The length of the CDR3 is 13 residues. V and J are TRBV10-3 and TRBJ1-2; D not certain. The material was whole blood, obtained in connection with sensitization to the hapten diphenylcyclopropenone (DPC). The TCR comes from a woman aged 18-29 years with alopecia areata. Some clones in this sample may be carry-over from other donors' samples. The CDR3 region has the DNA TGTGCCATCAGTGAGTCTGTCTATCCTGGCTACACCTTC. Protein product: CAISESVYPGYTF.